The clone carrying this T cell receptor (beta chain) has ten or more counts. A unique molecular identifier was carried by every single TCR cDNA molecule. MiXCR, applied by TCRdb to the 5' RACE reads, yields one record per CDR3 protein. The sample holds roughly 54,000 distinct CDR3 sequences, about 7.4% seen once. CDR1 and CDR2 (germline): LGHNA, YSLEER. With 0 bases removed from V and 1 base from J, the gap between germline ends came to 7 bases. The CDR3 is 15 residues long. Stated time point: sample taken at primary tumor resection. Extraction of whole RNA from tumor, nontumor lung or frozen PBMC preceded unsorted sequencing. The donors were 55 to 85 patients with non-small cell lung cancer that was early-stage and untreated. This sample stems from a study of spatial heterogeneity in lung cancer.

This sequence was found in a female donor with early-stage non-small cell lung cancer. The material sequenced was PBMCs, taken at surgery. The V call is TRBV4-3, the J call TRBJ1-3; TRBD1 might be the D (5 bases). The CDR3 DNA is TGCGCCAGCAGCCAAGACAGGGATTCTGGAAACACCATATATTTT. It is translated as CASSQDRDSGNTIYF.